This T cell receptor (beta chain) was documented in a study of cytomegalovirus exposure and HLA in healthy donors. Study-wide results and limits: An analysis done earlier found most TCR beta V segments productive about 87% or about 30% of the time.

The PCR made use of 60 Vbeta and 13 Jbeta primers. The assay was immunoSEQ multiplex PCR, and TCRdb's table has in-frame clones only and misses some. The data contain around 80,000 clones, nearly 80% of them singletons. Of note for this clone: Antigen specificity is unknown.

This CDR3 comprises 15 residues. Trimming removed 1 base from V and 3 bases from J; junction bases left unmatched: 3. Germline lookup yields CDR1 MGHRA and CDR2 YSYEKL. The TCR was taken from a man aged 35 to 55 in good health and CMV-seronegative. Sequenced: PBMCs. The chain uses TRBV4-1 and TRBJ1-1; TRBD1 agrees at 9 bases. CDR3 in amino acids: CASSQGTGEYTEAFF. CDR3 sequence (DNA): TGCGCCAGCAGCCAAGGGACAGGGGAATACACTGAAGCTTTCTTT.